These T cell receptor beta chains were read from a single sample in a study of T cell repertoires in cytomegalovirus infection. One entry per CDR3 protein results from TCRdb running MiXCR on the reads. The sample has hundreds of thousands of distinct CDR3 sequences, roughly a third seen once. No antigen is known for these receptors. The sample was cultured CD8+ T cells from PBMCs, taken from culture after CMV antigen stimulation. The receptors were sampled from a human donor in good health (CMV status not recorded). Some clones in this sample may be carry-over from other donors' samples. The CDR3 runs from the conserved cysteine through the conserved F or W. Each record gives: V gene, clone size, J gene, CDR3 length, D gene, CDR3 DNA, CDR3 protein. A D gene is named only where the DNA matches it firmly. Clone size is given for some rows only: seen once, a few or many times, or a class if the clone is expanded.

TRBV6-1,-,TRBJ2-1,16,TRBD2,TGTGCCAACAGTTATCCGACTAGCGGGGGGATAGAGGAGCAGTTCTTC,CANSYPTSGGIEEQFF
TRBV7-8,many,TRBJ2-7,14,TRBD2,TGTGCCAGCAGCTCTCTAGCGGGGTCGTACGAGCAGTACTTC,CASSSLAGSYEQYF
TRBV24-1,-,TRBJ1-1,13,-,TGTGCCACCAGGGGTAAGGGGAACACTGAAGCTTTCTTT,CATRGKGNTEAFF
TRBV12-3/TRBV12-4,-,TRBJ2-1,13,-,TGTGCCAGCAGTTACACGGCTTACAATGAGCAGTTCTTC,CASSYTAYNEQFF
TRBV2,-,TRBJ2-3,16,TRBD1,TGTGCCAGCAGGGGCCCGGGACAGGAGATCACAGATACGCAGTATTTT,CASRGPGQEITDTQYF
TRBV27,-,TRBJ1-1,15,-,TGTGCCAGCAGTTTAAGGGGGTCCGCGAACACTGAAGCTTTCTTT,CASSLRGSANTEAFF
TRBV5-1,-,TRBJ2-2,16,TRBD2,TGCGCCAGCAGCTTCGGACTAGCCGGGTACACCGGGGAGCTGTTTTTT,CASSFGLAGYTGELFF
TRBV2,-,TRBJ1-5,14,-,TGTGCCAGCAGTGGACGGGACTCCTATCAGCCCCAGCATTTT,CASSGRDSYQPQHF
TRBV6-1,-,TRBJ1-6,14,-,TGTGCCAGCAGAGGAGGTATGGGTAATTCACCCCTCCACTTT,CASRGGMGNSPLHF
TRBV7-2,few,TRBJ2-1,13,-,TGTGCCAGCAGCTCGACTCCCAACAATGAGCAGTTCTTC,CASSSTPNNEQFF
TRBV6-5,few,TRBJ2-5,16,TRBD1,TGTGCCAGCAGTTATACGGGACAGGGGCCACAAGAGACCCAGTACTTC,CASSYTGQGPQETQYF
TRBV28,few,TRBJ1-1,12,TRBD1,TGTGCCAGCAGTGCTACAGGGGTTGGGGCTTTCTTT,CASSATGVGAFF
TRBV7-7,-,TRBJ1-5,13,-,TGTGCTAGCAGCCCAGGGTGGGAACAGCCCCAGCATTTT,CASSPGWEQPQHF
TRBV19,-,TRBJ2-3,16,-,TGTGCCAGCTCCCCGGGGGTATTGGGCCCGTGGGATACGCAGTATTTT,CASSPGVLGPWDTQYF
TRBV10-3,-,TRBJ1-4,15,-,TGTGCCATCAGTACTCTGAGGCAAGATAATGAAAAACTGTTTTTT,CAISTLRQDNEKLFF
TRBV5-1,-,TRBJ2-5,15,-,TGCGCCAGCAGCCGTTTGCGGCACATACAAGAGACCCAGTACTTC,CASSRLRHIQETQYF
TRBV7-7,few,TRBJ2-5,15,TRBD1,TGTGCTAGCAGTGAAGGACAGGGGACTCTGGAGACCCAGTACTTC,CASSEGQGTLETQYF
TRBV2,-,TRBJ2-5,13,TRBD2,TGTGCCAGCAGGACGGGGGGTTTACAGACCCAGTACTTC,CASRTGGLQTQYF
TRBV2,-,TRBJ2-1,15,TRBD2,TGTGCCAGCAGTGAGGTCGGCGGGGGGGACAATGAGCAGTTCTTC,CASSEVGGGDNEQFF
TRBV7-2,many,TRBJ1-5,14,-,TGTGCCAGCAGCTTAAGGGAGGGGAATCAGCCCCAGCATTTT,CASSLREGNQPQHF
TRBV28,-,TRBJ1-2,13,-,TGTGCCAGCAGACCCGGGGAAGGCTATGGCTACACCTTC,CASRPGEGYGYTF
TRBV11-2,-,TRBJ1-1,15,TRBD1,TGTGCCAGCAGCTTAGTTGGGGACAGAGAATGGGAAGCTTTCTTT,CASSLVGDREWEAFF
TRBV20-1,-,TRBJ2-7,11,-,TGCAGTGCTGAGGGGCGGTACGAGCAGTACTTC,CSAEGRYEQYF
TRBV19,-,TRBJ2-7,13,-,TGTGCCAGTAGTATAGGGTTAGCTGGGGAGCAGTACTTC,CASSIGLAGEQYF
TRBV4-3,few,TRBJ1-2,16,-,TGCGCCAGCAGCCAAGGCCACGGCGGGGACCGGTATGGCTACACCTTC,CASSQGHGGDRYGYTF
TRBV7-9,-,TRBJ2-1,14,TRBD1,TGTGCCAGCAACGACAGGGGTACCTACAATGAGCTGTTCTTC,CASNDRGTYNELFF
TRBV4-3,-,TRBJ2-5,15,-,TGCGCCAGCAGCCAAGATCCGACAGTCCAAGAGACCCAGTACTTC,CASSQDPTVQETQYF
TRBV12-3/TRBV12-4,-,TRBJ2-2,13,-,TGTGCCAGCAGTCCCTCCTGGCCCGCGGAGCTGTTTTTT,CASSPSWPAELFF
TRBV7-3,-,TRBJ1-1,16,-,TGTGCCAGCAGCTCAACGGACATAAACCTGAACACTGAAGCTTTCTTT,CASSSTDINLNTEAFF
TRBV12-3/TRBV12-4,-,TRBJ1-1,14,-,TGTGCCACCCTAAGGCCTAGTAGGGGCCCTGAAGCTTTCTTT,CATLRPSRGPEAFF
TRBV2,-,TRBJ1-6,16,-,TGTGCCAGCAGTGAAGAACCGGGATCGGATAATTCACCCCTCCACTTT,CASSEEPGSDNSPLHF
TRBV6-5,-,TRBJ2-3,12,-,TGTGCCAACAGTTATGATCGTGGTACGCAGTATTTT,CANSYDRGTQYF
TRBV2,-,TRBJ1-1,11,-,TGTGCCAGCAAGATTAACACTGAAGCTTTCTTT,CASKINTEAFF
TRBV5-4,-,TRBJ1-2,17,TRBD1,TGTGCCAGCAGCCTGGGGACAGGGGGCGGAAGTAACTATGGCTACACCTTC,CASSLGTGGGSNYGYTF
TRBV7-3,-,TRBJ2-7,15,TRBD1,TGTGCCAGCAGCCCAGGGGGATGGCAGGGCGACGAGCAGTACTTC,CASSPGGWQGDEQYF
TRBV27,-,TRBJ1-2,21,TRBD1,TGTGCCAGCAGTTTATTTCTTCCCAAAAGGGGACAGAGGTCTTTTCTCTATGGCTACACCTTC,CASSLFLPKRGQRSFLYGYTF
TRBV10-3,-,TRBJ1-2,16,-,TGTGCCATCAGTGATCATACTATTAGTATAAACTATGGCTACACCTTC,CAISDHTISINYGYTF
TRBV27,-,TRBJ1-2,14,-,TGTGTCAGCAGTCCCGGGGGAGAAAACTATGGCTACACCTTC,CVSSPGGENYGYTF
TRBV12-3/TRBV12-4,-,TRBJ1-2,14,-,TGTGCCACCAGAGGGTGGACAGCTAACTATGGCTACACCTTC,CATRGWTANYGYTF
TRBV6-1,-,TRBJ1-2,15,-,TGTGCCAGCAGTGAAGCGCTTAGGCCCGGAAGGGGCTACACCTTC,CASSEALRPGRGYTF
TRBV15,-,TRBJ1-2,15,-,TGTGCCACCAGCTTTGTAGGTCTGGGGGTCTATGGCTACACCTTC,CATSFVGLGVYGYTF
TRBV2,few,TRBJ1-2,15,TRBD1,TGTGCCAGCAGTGACCTCGAGGACAGGGATCATGGCTACACCTTC,CASSDLEDRDHGYTF
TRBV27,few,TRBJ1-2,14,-,TGTGCCAGCAGTTTGAAAGCAGAGGGCTATGGCTACACCTTC,CASSLKAEGYGYTF
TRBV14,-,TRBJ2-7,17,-,TGTGCCAGCAGCCAAGATGGGAAACGCAAGTTCCGGCACGAGCAGTACTTC,CASSQDGKRKFRHEQYF
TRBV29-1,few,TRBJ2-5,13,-,TGCAGCGTTATGTCCAGGCAGGAAGAGACCCAGTACTTC,CSVMSRQEETQYF
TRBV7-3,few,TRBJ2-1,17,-,TGTGCCAGCAGCTTAAAAAGGACTACTAGCTCCTACAATGAGCAGTTCTTC,CASSLKRTTSSYNEQFF
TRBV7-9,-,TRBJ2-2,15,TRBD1,TGTGCCAGCAGCCCATCTGACAGGGGACCCGGGGAGCTGTTTTTT,CASSPSDRGPGELFF
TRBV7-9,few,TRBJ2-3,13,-,TGTGCCAGCAGCTTACGACAGATAGATACGCAGTATTTT,CASSLRQIDTQYF
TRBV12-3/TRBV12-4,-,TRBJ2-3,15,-,TGTGCCAGCAGTAATACCGGGACTAGCACAGATACGCAGTATTTT,CASSNTGTSTDTQYF
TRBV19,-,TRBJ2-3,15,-,TGTGCCAGTAGTATAGTGCAGGGCTTGACAGATACGCAGTATTTT,CASSIVQGLTDTQYF
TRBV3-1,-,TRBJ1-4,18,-,TGTGCCAGCAGCCAAGATGGTTTGTGGAGTCTAATTGGGGAAAAACTGTTTTTT,CASSQDGLWSLIGEKLFF
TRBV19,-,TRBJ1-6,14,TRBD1,TGTGCCAGTAGTACAGGCGGGGACAGGGAAACCCTCCACTTT,CASSTGGDRETLHF
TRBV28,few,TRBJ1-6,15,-,TGTGCCAGCAGTTTATTGGGGGGCTTGGGTTCACCCCTCCACTTT,CASSLLGGLGSPLHF
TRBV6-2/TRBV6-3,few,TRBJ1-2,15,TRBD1,TGTGCCAGCAGTTACTCCCGGGACAGTAACTATGGCTACACCTTC,CASSYSRDSNYGYTF